These 18 T cell receptor beta chains share one sample of origin, sequenced in a study of T cell responses to AZD1222 COVID-19 vaccine. Sequencing used immunoSEQ multiplex PCR; TCRdb keeps in-frame clones, though not all of them. The sample has approximately 100,000 clones, under 95% seen once. Here the sequenced sample was peripheral blood, taken on day 0 of AZD1222 vaccination. These receptors all stem from an adult in good health.

The chain has TRBV27 and TRBJ2-5, with 10 bases matching TRBD1. The CDR3 loop spans 16 amino acids. Germline-derived CDR1 and CDR2 are MNHEY and SMNVEV (reference sequence). With V trimmed by 5 bases and J by 5 bases, 11 bases remained unmatched. The CDR3 sequence is CASSGRQGARPETQYF. The CDR3 nucleotides are TGTGCCAGCAGTGGCCGACAGGGGGCGCGACCGGAGACCCAGTACTTC.

This chain joins TRBV19 and TRBJ1-5; tentative D call: TRBD1 (6 bases). In germline, CDR1 is LNHDA, CDR2 SQIVND (reference sequence). The CDR3 covers 16 residues. Trimming stripped 5 bases from V and 5 bases from J, with 19 bases between. CDR3 DNA: TGTGCCAGTAGTGCCCGGGACACGGGGGCGTATCAGCCCCAGCATTTT. It translates to CASSARDTGAYQPQHF.

CDR3 nucleotides: TGTGCCAGCAGTTACGGGGGAAGGAATGAAGCTTTCTTT. Translating it yields CASSYGGRNEAFF. The rearrangement links TRBV6-5 to TRBJ1-1, with a tentative D call TRBD1 (5 bases). Looked up from germline, CDR1 is MNHEY and CDR2 is SVGAGI. V dropped 2 bases and J dropped 7 bases, with 11 bases sitting between them. The CDR3 sequence is 13 residues long.

The J gene is TRBJ1-1, the V gene TRBV9; D perhaps matches TRBD1 (6 bases). The V end lost 0 bases, the J end lost 1 base, and 10 bases lay between the germline ends. CDR3 length: 15 residues. Germline values: CDR1 SGDLS, CDR2 YYNGEE. Here the CDR3 DNA reads TGTGCCAGCAGCGTAGTCCCAGGGGAGAACACTGAAGCTTTCTTT. Protein sequence: CASSVVPGENTEAFF.

V is TRBV7-3 and J is TRBJ2-3; 11 nucleotides match TRBD2. Per the germline V gene, CDR1 is SGHTA and CDR2 is FQGTGA. V gave up 5 bases and J gave up 2 bases; unmatched junction bases: 9. This CDR3 is built from 17 residues. This CDR3 is CASSPRGTSGTTDTQYF. CDR3 sequence (DNA): TGTGCCAGCAGCCCTAGAGGGACTAGCGGCACCACAGATACGCAGTATTTT.

The genes are TRBV15 and TRBJ2-7; no clear D. This CDR3 spans 15 amino acids. V was clipped by 0 bases and J by 3 bases, with 12 bases between them. Germline CDR1 LNHNV, CDR2 YYDKDF (reference sequence). CDR3 loop: CATSRDLTSIYEQYF. The CDR3 coding sequence is TGTGCCACCAGCAGAGATCTGACCTCCATCTACGAGCAGTACTTC.

The chain carries TRBV7-3 and TRBJ1-4; possibly TRBD1 for D (6 bases). The length of the CDR3 is 15 residues. Trimming shortened V by 2 bases and J by 7 bases, and 14 bases separated the two germline ends. Germline V gene lookup returns CDR1 SGHTA and CDR2 FQGTGA. The DNA of the CDR3 is TGTGCCAGCAGCTTACGCGGGGGGCTCAGTGAAAAACTGTTTTTT. It codes for CASSLRGGLSEKLFF.

The chain employs TRBV5-7 and TRBJ2-3; D may correspond to TRBD1 or TRBD2 (5 bases each). TRBV5-7 is an ORF; its function is uncertain. This CDR3 has 19 residues. The V gene lost 3 bases and the J gene lost 4 bases, with 27 bases spanning the gap. Written as DNA, the CDR3 is TGTGCCAGCAGCTGGGGGTCCAGCCGGGACCCCCTACGCGCAGATACGCAGTATTTT. Amino acids: CASSWGSSRDPLRADTQYF.

The chain has TRBV7-9 and TRBJ2-7; 11 positions agree with TRBD2. The CDR3 extends over 15 amino acids. V gave up 3 bases and J gave up 5 bases; unmatched junction bases: 6. Germline V CDR1 and CDR2: SEHNR, FQNEAQ (reference sequence). CDR3: CASSFSGRAVNEQYF. CDR3 DNA sequence: TGTGCCAGCAGCTTTAGCGGGAGGGCCGTCAACGAGCAGTACTTC. Full variable domain (remainder filled in from reference TRBV7-9 and TRBJ2-7): DTGVSQNPRHKITKRGQNVTFRCDPISEHNRLYWYRQTLGQGPEFLTYFQNEAQLEKSRLLSDRFSAERPKGSFSTLEIQRTEQGDSAMYLCASSFSGRAVNEQYFGPGTRLTVT.

This chain connects TRBV12-3 or TRBV12-4 to TRBJ1-1; TRBD1 is a possible D gene (5 bases). This CDR3 contains 13 residues. With 5 bases removed from V and 0 bases from J, the gap between germline ends came to 7 bases. The CDR3 DNA is TGTGCCAGCAGTCCCAGGGTGAACACTGAAGCTTTCTTT. It encodes CASSPRVNTEAFF.

This rearrangement joins TRBV3-1 (or the pseudogene TRBV3-2) to TRBJ2-1; TRBD2 is a possible D gene (6 bases). The CDR3 is made up of 16 amino acids. The V end was cut by 3 bases, the J end by 8 bases, with 20 bases between. Germline values: CDR1 LGHDT, CDR2 YNNKEL (reference sequence). CDR3 in DNA: TGTGCCAGCAGCCAGGTCGGCGGGGCCAAGGACGATGAGCAGTTCTTC. It is translated as CASSQVGGAKDDEQFF.

The rearrangement uses TRBV30 and TRBJ1-5, with D unresolved. CDR1 and CDR2 from the germline V gene are GTSNPN and SVGIG (reference sequence). The CDR3 spans 13 residues. Trimming took 0 bases from V and 4 from J, leaving 7 bases between them. The DNA of the CDR3 is TGTGCCTGGAGTGTAACGCAGAATCAGCCCCAGCATTTT. It encodes CAWSVTQNQPQHF.

The V call is TRBV5-6, the J call TRBJ2-1; possibly TRBD2 for D (5 bases). Germline CDR1 reads SGHDT; CDR2 reads YYEEEE. The CDR3 has 16 residues. Trimming took 0 bases from V and 0 from J, leaving 10 bases between them. This CDR3 is CASSLGGPSSYNEQFF. The CDR3 DNA reads TGTGCCAGCAGCTTGGGAGGGCCTAGCTCCTACAATGAGCAGTTCTTC.

This chain joins TRBV27 and TRBJ2-3; D unresolved. The ends were cut back, 0 bases at V and 3 bases at J, with 10 bases in the middle. The CDR3 covers 15 residues. Germline V gives CDR1 MNHEY, CDR2 SMNVEV (reference sequence). The CDR3: CASSLSQVQTDTQYF. DNA of the CDR3: TGTGCCAGCAGTTTATCCCAAGTGCAAACAGATACGCAGTATTTT.

V is TRBV6-5 and J is TRBJ1-5; D possibly corresponds to TRBD1 (6 bases). V gave up 7 bases and J gave up 6 bases, with 13 bases separating them. The CDR3 sequence is 13 residues long. In germline, CDR1 is MNHEY, CDR2 SVGAGI. CDR3 region: CASTTMTGQPQHF. CDR3 nucleotide sequence: TGTGCCAGCACCACCATGACAGGTCAGCCCCAGCATTTT.

V gene TRBV7-2 combines with J gene TRBJ1-4; TRBD1 matches at 7 bases. V trimming: 2 bases; J trimming: 7 bases; junction bases outside the gene matches: 10. Germline assignment: CDR1 SGHTA and CDR2 FQGNSA. CDR3 length: 16 residues. The CDR3 here is CASSLSHRGKVEKLFF. The DNA for the CDR3 is TGTGCCAGCAGCTTATCACACAGGGGCAAGGTTGAAAAACTGTTTTTT.

The V and J genes are TRBV20-1 and TRBJ2-7; D gene unclear. Trimming left V 3 bases short and J 2 bases short, with 14 bases between. CDR3 size: 14 residues. CDR1 and CDR2 (germline): DFQATT, SNEGSKA (reference sequence). The DNA for the CDR3 is TGCAGTGCTAGTCCCCCCGCGACCCCCTACGAGCAGTACTTC. Protein product: CSASPPATPYEQYF.

The chain uses TRBV5-8 and TRBJ2-7; 13 bases are shared with TRBD2. The CDR3 has 16 residues. The trim removed 4 bases at V and 3 bases at J, leaving 7 bases unmatched. CDR1 is SGHTS, CDR2 YDEGEE, per germline. The CDR3 DNA reads as TGTGCCAGCAGCCAACCCGGACTAGCGGGAGTCTACGAGCAGTACTTC. It encodes CASSQPGLAGVYEQYF.